The next 28 T cell receptor beta chains were all read from a single sample in a study of early T cells in non-severe SARS-CoV-2 infection. Each CDR3 protein is one row after TCRdb ran MiXCR on the 5' RACE reads. The sample has 25,000 to 35,000 distinct CDR3 sequences, around 5.8% seen once; the top ten hold 4.5% to 5.5%. What was sequenced was whole blood. These receptors were obtained from an adult who was a healthcare worker with PCR-confirmed SARS-CoV-2 infection or an uninfected control (not recorded which).

V usage is TRBV20-1 and J usage is TRBJ2-7; D is unclear. Germline-derived CDR1 and CDR2 are DFQATT and SNEGSKA (reference sequence). This CDR3 contains 13 residues. The V end lost 0 bases, the J end lost 2 bases, and 8 bases lay between the germline ends. The CDR3 here is CSARDEVTYEQYV. The CDR3 bases are TGCAGTGCTAGAGATGAGGTGACCTACGAGCAGTACGTC.

This clonotype was seen many times. The J gene is TRBJ2-7, the V gene TRBV3-1; D is uncertain. The CDR3 contains 14 residues. Germline loops: CDR1 LGHDT, CDR2 YNNKEL (reference sequence). Trimming stripped 5 bases from V and 3 bases from J, with 14 bases between. CDR3 sequence reads: CASSYRLGLYEQYF. For the CDR3, the DNA is TGTGCCAGCAGCTATCGACTCGGCCTCTACGAGCAGTACTTC.

The sample holds many counts of this clonotype. The chain employs TRBV28 and TRBJ2-1; 8 bases agree with TRBD2. Germline values: CDR1 MDHEN, CDR2 SYDVKM. The CDR3 is 16 amino acids. V was clipped by 2 bases and J by 3 bases; unmatched bases: 6. CDR3 sequence (DNA): TGTGCCAGCAGTTTAGGGGTGGGACTAGTCTACAATGAGCAGTTCTTC. Its translation: CASSLGVGLVYNEQFF.

This clonotype was seen repeatedly, ten times or more. The chain combines TRBV9 with TRBJ1-6; D possibly corresponds to TRBD1 (5 bases). Germline V gene sequence: CDR1 SGDLS, CDR2 YYNGEE. V was trimmed by 3 bases and J by 9 bases, leaving 19 bases between them. The CDR3 is 16 residues long. The DNA of the CDR3 is TGTGCCAGCAGCGCCAGGGCCCCACCGGTACCTTCACCCCTCCACTTT. This codes for CASSARAPPVPSPLHF.

This clonotype was seen only a few times. V is TRBV11-2 and J is TRBJ1-1; weak D call: TRBD1 (6 bases). In germline, CDR1 is SGHAT, CDR2 FQNNGV. The CDR3 extends over 14 amino acids. V lost 5 bases and J lost 2, with 12 bases in between. CDR3 bases: TGTGCCAGCAGCCGGACAGTCCTTAACACTGAAGCTTTCTTT. Translating it yields CASSRTVLNTEAFF.

This clonotype was found many times. The V call is TRBV21-1, the J call TRBJ2-1. TRBV21-1 is annotated as a pseudogene. The CDR3 has 9 amino acids. CDR3: CARYNEQFF. The CDR3 DNA follows: TGTGCCAGATACAATGAGCAGTTCTTC.

This chain links TRBV2 with TRBJ2-2; 10 nucleotides align to TRBD2. Trimming took 10 bases from V and 4 from J; bases not matched to a gene: 12. Germline lookup yields CDR1 SNHLY and CDR2 FYNNEI. This CDR3 is 16 amino acids long. CDR3 coding DNA: TGTGCCACCACACCAGCGGGAGGGCCGGGCACCGGGGAGCTGTTTTTT. This codes for CATTPAGGPGTGELFF.

This clonotype was seen at least ten times. This sequence joins TRBV7-2 and TRBJ1-3, with a weak D call TRBD1 (6 bases). CDR3 length equals 14 residues. The ends were cut back, 4 bases at V and 3 bases at J, with 10 bases in the middle. Germline V gene lookup returns CDR1 SGHTA and CDR2 FQGNSA. CDR3 nucleotide sequence: TGTGCCAGCAGCTCACAGGGTTTTGGAAACACCATATATTTT. This gives the protein CASSSQGFGNTIYF.

This clonotype was counted at least ten times. The chain links TRBV7-2 to TRBJ2-3; 9 nucleotides agree with TRBD1. The CDR3 sequence is 18 residues long. J lost 1 base, V lost 5 bases, and 13 bases had no gene match. Germline loops: CDR1 SGHTA, CDR2 FQGNSA. Here the CDR3 DNA reads TGTGCCAGCAGCCGGACCGGGACAGGGTTATTGGGCACAGATACGCAGTATTTT. Amino acid sequence: CASSRTGTGLLGTDTQYF. Looking up the rest from reference TRBV7-2 and TRBJ2-3 gives the full variable domain: GAGVSQSPSNKVTEKGKDVELRCDPISGHTALYWYRQSLGQGLEFLIYFQGNSAPDKSGLPSDRFSAERTGGSVSTLTIQRTQQEDSAVYLCASSRTGTGLLGTDTQYFGPGTRLTVL.

In regard to this clonotype: The junction departs from germline at one end; a sequencing error may be responsible. The chain couples TRBV13 to TRBJ2-1; 9 nucleotides agree with TRBD2. This CDR3 is built from 13 residues. The germline gives CDR1 PRHDT, CDR2 FYEKMQ (reference sequence). The CDR3 DNA sequence: TGTGCCAGCAGCTTCTCGACTAGCGGCAACAATATCTTC. Translation gives CASSFSTSGNNIF.

A few counts support this clonotype. The V gene is TRBV29-1, the J gene TRBJ2-3, with TRBD2 matching over 9 bases. Germline V gives CDR1 SQVTM, CDR2 ANQGSEA. This CDR3 has 15 amino acids. J lost 5 bases, V lost 5 bases, and 11 bases had no gene match. CDR3 nucleotides: TGCAGCGTTAAGGTGGCGGGAGGGCCGGGAGATACGCAGTATTTT. It specifies CSVKVAGGPGDTQYF.

In this sample, this clonotype turned up a few times. CDR3 in amino acids: CASSLASRGALGEQFF. The CDR3 bases are TGTGCCAGCAGTTTAGCCTCCAGGGGGGCCCTGGGTGAGCAGTTCTTC. The chain employs TRBV12-3 or TRBV12-4 and TRBJ2-1; maybe TRBD1 (7 bases). The CDR3 length is 16 residues. Trimming shortened V by 0 bases and J by 9 bases, and 18 bases separated the two germline ends.

This clonotype is classed as medium-sized. CDR3 region: CASTTLKGAGYGYTF. The CDR3 DNA is TGTGCCAGCACCACCCTAAAGGGGGCTGGCTATGGCTACACCTTC. The V call is TRBV28, the J call TRBJ1-2, with 7 bases matching TRBD1. The germline V gene encodes CDR1 MDHEN and CDR2 SYDVKM. V gave up 7 bases and J gave up 4 bases; unmatched junction bases: 12. CDR3 length: 15 residues.

This clonotype was seen at least ten times. The rearrangement joins TRBV6-5 to TRBJ2-3, with 8 bases matching TRBD1. This CDR3 contains 19 residues. With 7 bases clipped from V and 0 bases from J, the junction kept 18 bases outside the gene matches. CDR1 and CDR2 from the germline V gene are MNHEY and SVGAGI. The CDR3 here is CASKPTLGQGESSTDTQYF. CDR3 nucleotides: TGTGCCAGCAAACCGACCCTAGGACAGGGCGAATCTAGCACAGATACGCAGTATTTT.

CDR3 in DNA: TGTGCCGCAAAGGCCTCCTCCTACAATGAGCAGTTCTTC. Its protein product is CAAKASSYNEQFF. This chain connects TRBV25-1 to TRBJ2-1; D is undetermined. Germline CDR1 is MGHDK and CDR2 is SYGVNS. The CDR3 spans 13 residues. V shed 11 bases and J shed 0 bases, with 11 bases lying between them.

This clonotype was detected many times. The chain couples TRBV7-2 to TRBJ1-2, with D possibly being TRBD1 (5 bases). Germline loops: CDR1 SGHTA, CDR2 FQGNSA. Between the trimmed V and J ends, which lost 3 bases and 8 bases, there was a span of 16 bases. The CDR3 totals 14 residues. CDR3 loop: CASSFSQGSFGYTF. CDR3 sequence (DNA): TGTGCCAGCAGCTTCTCCCAGGGATCATTCGGCTACACCTTC.

This clonotype has at least ten counts. The chain has TRBV11-2 and TRBJ2-7; the D is unclear. Trimming took 5 bases from V and 1 from J, leaving 15 bases between them. CDR3 length: 15 residues. Germline CDR1 is SGHAT and CDR2 is FQNNGV. CDR3: CASSPSGSGSYEQYV. The CDR3 DNA sequence: TGTGCCAGCAGCCCATCTGGGTCAGGTTCCTACGAGCAGTACGTC.

This clonotype was picked up many times. The chain joins TRBV4-1 to TRBJ2-7; D might be TRBD1 (6 bases). V lost 2 bases and J 5 bases, leaving 16 bases between the germline ends. Looked up from germline, CDR1 is MGHRA and CDR2 is YSYEKL. The CDR3 is made up of 15 amino acids. CDR3: CASSQRGNRVDEQYF. The DNA of the CDR3 is TGCGCCAGCAGCCAACGAGGTAACAGGGTTGACGAGCAGTACTTC.

This clonotype was detected only a few times. The chain employs TRBV7-8 and TRBJ1-6; 9 positions match TRBD1. CDR1 is SGHVS and CDR2 is FQNEAQ in the germline V gene. V lost 5 bases and J lost 7; bases outside the gene matches: 9. The CDR3 runs to 16 residues. The CDR3 DNA sequence: TGTGCCAGCAGCGAAACCAGGACAGGGGAGAATTCACCCCTCCACTTT. Amino acid sequence: CASSETRTGENSPLHF.

In this sample, this clonotype turned up a few times. The chain recombines TRBV19 with TRBJ2-1, with D maybe TRBD2 (6 bases). Trimming removed 4 bases at V and 7 bases at J, with 17 bases between. The germline V gene encodes CDR1 LNHDA and CDR2 SQIVND (reference sequence). This CDR3 contains 15 residues. The chain's CDR3 is CASSTGTPTWNEQFF. The CDR3 DNA reads TGTGCCAGTAGTACCGGGACTCCTACGTGGAATGAGCAGTTCTTC.

This clonotype was observed a few times. J is TRBJ2-5 and V is TRBV14, with a tentative D call TRBD1 (6 bases). This CDR3 has 15 amino acids. Germline V gives CDR1 SGHDN, CDR2 FVKESK. V lost 1 base, J lost 9 bases, and 18 bases lay in between. The CDR3 nucleotides are TGTGCCAGCAGCCAAGTAGGACAGACCCGGGTGGCCCAGTACTTC. Amino acid sequence: CASSQVGQTRVAQYF.

The chain combines TRBV20-1 with TRBJ2-1; D is possibly TRBD2 (6 bases). V was shortened by 5 bases and J by 0 bases, with 35 bases between the two germline ends. Germline V gene sequence: CDR1 DFQATT, CDR2 SNEGSKA (reference sequence). The CDR3 spans 22 residues. The CDR3 sequence is CSAPPREVDPKPSPSSYNEQFF. The CDR3 nucleotides read TGCAGTGCTCCTCCGAGGGAGGTGGACCCAAAACCATCCCCGAGCTCCTACAATGAGCAGTTCTTC.

The J gene is TRBJ2-7, the V gene TRBV20-1; D call uncertain. Germline CDR1 and CDR2: DFQATT and SNEGSKA (reference sequence). V gave up 1 base and J gave up 13 bases, with 17 bases separating them. The CDR3 spans 12 residues. The CDR3 DNA reads TGCAGTGCTAGAGCCAGCGCCCCGCCCCGTTACTTC. It encodes CSARASAPPRYF.

This clonotype has ten or more counts. V and J are TRBV29-1 and TRBJ2-1; TRBD1 is a possible D gene (8 bases). V lost 6 bases and J lost 7, with 16 bases in between. Germline loops: CDR1 SQVTM, CDR2 ANQGSEA. There are 13 residues in the CDR3. The CDR3 reads CSVIEQGGNEQFF. The CDR3 DNA follows: TGCAGCGTAATCGAACAGGGGGGGAATGAGCAGTTCTTC.

In its sample, this clonotype was seen many times. The V and J genes are TRBV19 and TRBJ2-1, with D possibly matching TRBD2 (6 bases). CDR3 size: 18 residues. Trimming removed 3 bases at V and 7 bases at J, with 25 bases between. Germline V lookup: CDR1 LNHDA, CDR2 SQIVND (reference sequence). The chain's CDR3 is CASSINSKAGLTRNEQFF. DNA of the CDR3: TGTGCCAGTAGTATTAATTCTAAAGCGGGCCTGACGAGGAATGAGCAGTTCTTC.

With respect to this clonotype: Given a much more abundant clone one base away, this may be a read error. A read error is likely, as this CDR3 ends without the conserved phenylalanine or tryptophan. This chain connects TRBV7-2 to TRBJ1-4, with a weak D call TRBD1 (5 bases). Germline loops: CDR1 SGHTA, CDR2 FQGNSA. This CDR3 is built from 15 residues. Trimming took off 2 bases at V and 3 bases at J, with 10 bases between the two ends. The CDR3 DNA reads as TGTGCCAGCAGCTTATGGGGGAGTGCTAATGAAAAACTGTTTATT. Encoded protein: CASSLWGSANEKLFI.

This clonotype has ten or more counts. This sequence joins TRBV23-1 and TRBJ2-6, with 7 nucleotides matching TRBD1. TRBV23-1 is assigned to the ORF class and has an uncertain function. This CDR3 contains 20 residues. V shed 2 bases, J shed 0 bases, and the junction held 13 bases outside the gene matches. The CDR3 DNA reads TGCGCCAGCAGTCAAGGGAATGACAGGGAAAGATTCTCTGGGGCCAACGTCCTGACTTTC. Translated: CASSQGNDRERFSGANVLTF.

This chain links TRBV5-1 with TRBJ2-5; no clear D. The CDR3 length is 16 residues. Germline assignment: CDR1 SGHRS and CDR2 YFSETQ. V dropped 0 bases and J dropped 7 bases, with 19 bases sitting between them. The CDR3 protein is CASSLEPTYSPGTQYF. The CDR3 DNA reads as TGCGCCAGCAGCTTGGAACCTACATACTCCCCCGGGACCCAGTACTTC. The full variable domain, its missing parts supplied by reference TRBV5-1 and TRBJ2-5, is KAGVTQTPRYLIKTRGQQVTLSCSPISGHRSVSWYQQTPGQGLQFLFEYFSETQRNKGNFPGRFSGRQFSNSRSEMNVSTLELGDSALYLCASSLEPTYSPGTQYFGPGTRLLVL.